These 15 T cell receptor beta chains share one sample of origin, sequenced in a study of blood T cells in healthy people across ages. A second 7 to 11 cycle PCR used barcoded and J-beta primers. Via MiXCR, TCRdb re-called the 5' RACE reads, giving one row per CDR3 protein. The data hold roughly 800,000 distinct CDR3 sequences, with 58% observed a single time. The sequencing sample was made of blood. These receptors originate from a man aged 25-45 years in good health.

The chain uses TRBV25-1 and TRBJ2-4; either TRBD1 or TRBD2 may supply D (6 bases each). Trimming took off 5 bases at V and 8 bases at J, with 13 bases between the two ends. The CDR3 spans 13 residues. Germline V gene sequence: CDR1 MGHDK, CDR2 SYGVNS. The CDR3 spells CASSPNRGHIQYF. DNA for the CDR3: TGTGCCAGCAGTCCTAACCGGGGGCACATTCAGTACTTC.

The chain links TRBV18 to TRBJ2-2; D is uncertain. From germline, CDR1 is KGHSH and CDR2 LQKENI. This CDR3 spans 11 amino acids. V shed 7 bases and J shed 4 bases, with 4 bases lying between them. In DNA, the CDR3 is TGTGCCAGCTTCTCCACCGGGGAGCTGTTTTTT. It is translated as CASFSTGELFF.

The gene calls are TRBV29-1 and TRBJ1-2, with D unresolved. The CDR3 contains 16 residues. Trimming left V 0 bases short and J 6 bases short, with 20 bases between. CDR1 and CDR2 from the germline V gene are SQVTM and ANQGSEA. The CDR3 nucleotides read TGCAGCGTTGAAGATCCCACAGAAACCCCTATTAATGGCTACACCTTC. It yields the protein CSVEDPTETPINGYTF.

In the case of this clonotype: At one boundary the junction diverges from the germline segment, which might be a read error. As DNA, the CDR3 is TGTGCCAGCATGAGCCCTCCATACTATGGCCACACCTTC. Protein sequence: CASMSPPYYGHTF. J is TRBJ1-2 and V is TRBV6-2 or TRBV6-3; D gene uncertain. This CDR3 contains 13 residues. The germline gives CDR1 MNHEY, CDR2 SVGEGT.

The V call is TRBV14, the J call TRBJ1-2; unclear D gene. Germline V gives CDR1 SGHDN, CDR2 FVKESK. V was cut by 0 bases and J by 6 bases, with 5 bases left in between. The CDR3 runs 12 residues. The CDR3 region is CASSQDLDGYTF. The CDR3 DNA reads as TGTGCCAGCAGCCAAGATTTGGATGGCTACACCTTC.

V is TRBV28 and J is TRBJ2-1; weak D call: TRBD2 (6 bases). Trimming took 5 bases from V and 2 from J, leaving 25 bases between them. CDR1 and CDR2 (germline): MDHEN, SYDVKM. The CDR3 is 19 amino acids. CDR3 sequence (DNA): TGTGCCAGCAGTCCAAATTCTGGGAGGCCCCAGCGTACCTACAATGAGCAGTTCTTC. The encoded protein is CASSPNSGRPQRTYNEQFF.

This chain links TRBV2 with TRBJ2-4; no clear D gene. This CDR3 spans 14 amino acids. Germline CDR1 SNHLY, CDR2 FYNNEI. V lost 7 bases and J lost 3, with 13 bases in between. The DNA for the CDR3 is TGTGCCAGCAAGGGTAGACAAGACAAAAACATTCAGTACTTC. It yields the protein CASKGRQDKNIQYF.

The chain uses TRBV29-1 and TRBJ2-1; possibly TRBD2 for D (5 bases). The CDR3 sequence is 13 residues long. Per germline, CDR1 SQVTM and CDR2 ANQGSEA. Trimming pared 1 base from V and 5 bases from J, leaving 9 bases between. CDR3 region: CSVEAVGNNEQFF. CDR3 sequence (DNA): TGCAGCGTTGAAGCGGTCGGGAACAATGAGCAGTTCTTC.

This clonotype was observed a handful of times. The chain recombines TRBV10-3 with TRBJ2-7; D unclear. Trimming cost V 10 bases and J 3 bases, with 10 bases left between them. Germline V gene sequence: CDR1 ENHRY, CDR2 SYGVKD. This CDR3 spans 11 amino acids. The CDR3 sequence: CATAKGYEQYF. CDR3 nucleotide sequence: TGTGCCACCGCTAAAGGCTACGAGCAGTACTTC.

This clonotype appeared a single time. The chain uses TRBV3-1 and TRBJ2-3, with a possible D match to TRBD1 (6 bases). Germline V gene lookup returns CDR1 LGHDT and CDR2 YNNKEL (reference sequence). V lost 0 bases to trimming and J lost 8 bases, with 12 bases between them. The CDR3 covers 14 residues. In nucleotides, the CDR3 is TGTGCCAGCAGCCAAGATGGAGCAGGGGCTACGCAGTATTTT. This encodes CASSQDGAGATQYF.

The rearrangement joins TRBV7-8 to TRBJ1-5, with a tentative D call TRBD1 (5 bases). Germline lookup yields CDR1 SGHVS and CDR2 FQNEAQ. V was trimmed by 4 bases and J by 3 bases, leaving 16 bases between them. The CDR3 consists of 16 residues. CDR3 region: CASSSEGSGSNQPQHF. CDR3 nucleotide sequence: TGTGCCAGCAGCTCCGAGGGCTCAGGGTCCAATCAGCCCCAGCATTTT.

This chain links TRBV27 with TRBJ1-2; D remains unclear. Germline values: CDR1 MNHEY, CDR2 SMNVEV (reference sequence). The CDR3 sequence is 13 residues long. The V gene lost 2 bases and the J gene lost 6 bases, with 10 bases spanning the gap. The CDR3 DNA reads as TGTGCCAGCAGTTTAAGCGGGGTTAATGGCTACACCTTC. Amino acids: CASSLSGVNGYTF.

V gene TRBV5-1 combines with J gene TRBJ1-4; D call uncertain. CDR1 and CDR2 (germline): SGHRS, YFSETQ. This CDR3 comprises 16 residues. Trimming left V 0 bases short and J 0 bases short, with 9 bases between. CDR3 nucleotides: TGCGCCAGCAGCTTGGGTCTGATTGCAACTAATGAAAAACTGTTTTTT. Protein: CASSLGLIATNEKLFF.

The rearrangement joins TRBV7-6 to TRBJ1-2, with a weak D call TRBD1 (6 bases). V lost 5 bases to trimming and J lost 7 bases, with 20 bases between them. There are 15 residues in the CDR3. Germline assignment: CDR1 SGHVS and CDR2 FNYEAQ. The CDR3 here is CASSAASGVGTGYTF. The CDR3 coding sequence is TGTGCCAGCAGCGCGGCGTCAGGGGTGGGAACTGGCTACACCTTC.

The chain joins TRBV27 to TRBJ2-1; 8 bases line up with TRBD2. V trimming: 5 bases; J trimming: 1 base; junction bases outside the gene matches: 7. The CDR3 is made up of 16 amino acids. CDR1 MNHEY and CDR2 SMNVEV come from the germline V gene (reference sequence). CDR3 in amino acids: CASSPGAGESYNEQFF. CDR3 nucleotide sequence: TGTGCCAGCAGTCCGGGAGCGGGAGAGTCCTACAATGAGCAGTTCTTC.